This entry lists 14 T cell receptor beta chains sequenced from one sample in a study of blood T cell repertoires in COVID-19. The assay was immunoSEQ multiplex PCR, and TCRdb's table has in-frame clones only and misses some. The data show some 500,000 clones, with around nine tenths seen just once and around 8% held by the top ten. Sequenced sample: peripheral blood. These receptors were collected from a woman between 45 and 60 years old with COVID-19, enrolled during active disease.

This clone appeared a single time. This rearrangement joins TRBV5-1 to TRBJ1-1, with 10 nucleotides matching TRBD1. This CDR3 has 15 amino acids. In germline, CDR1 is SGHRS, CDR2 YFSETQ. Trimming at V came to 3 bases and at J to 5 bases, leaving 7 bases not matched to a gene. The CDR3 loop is CASSSQTGGFTEAFF. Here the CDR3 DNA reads TGCGCCAGCAGCTCCCAGACAGGGGGCTTTACTGAAGCTTTCTTT.

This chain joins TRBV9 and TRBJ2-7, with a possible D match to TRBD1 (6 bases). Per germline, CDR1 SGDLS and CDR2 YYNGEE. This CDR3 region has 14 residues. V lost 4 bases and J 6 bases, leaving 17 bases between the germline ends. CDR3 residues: CASSPAGTPLEQYF. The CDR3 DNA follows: TGTGCCAGCAGCCCCGCCGGGACACCCCTCGAGCAGTACTTC.

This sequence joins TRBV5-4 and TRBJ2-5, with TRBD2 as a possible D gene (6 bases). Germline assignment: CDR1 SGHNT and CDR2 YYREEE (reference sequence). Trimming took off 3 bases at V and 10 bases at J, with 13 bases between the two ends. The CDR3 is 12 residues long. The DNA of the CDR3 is TGTGCCAGCAGCTCTCCGGGGGAAGGCCAGTACTTC. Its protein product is CASSSPGEGQYF.

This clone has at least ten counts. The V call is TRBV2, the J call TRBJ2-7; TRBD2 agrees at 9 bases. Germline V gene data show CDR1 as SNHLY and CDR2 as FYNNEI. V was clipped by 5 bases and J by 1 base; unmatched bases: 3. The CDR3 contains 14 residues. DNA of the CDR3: TGTGCCAGCAGTAGCGGGGGGCTTTCCTACGAGCAGTACTTC. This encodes CASSSGGLSYEQYF.

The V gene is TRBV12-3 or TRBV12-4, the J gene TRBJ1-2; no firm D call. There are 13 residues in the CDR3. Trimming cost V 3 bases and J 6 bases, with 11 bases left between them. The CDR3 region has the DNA TGTGCCAGCAGTTTTTTCCTGGAGGATGGCTACACCTTC. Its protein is CASSFFLEDGYTF.

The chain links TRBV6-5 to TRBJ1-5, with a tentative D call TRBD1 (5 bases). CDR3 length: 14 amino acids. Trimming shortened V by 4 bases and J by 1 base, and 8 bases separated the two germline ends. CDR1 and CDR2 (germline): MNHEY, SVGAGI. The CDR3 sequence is CASSSRVSNQPQHF. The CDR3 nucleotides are TGTGCCAGCAGTTCCAGGGTGAGCAATCAGCCCCAGCATTTT.

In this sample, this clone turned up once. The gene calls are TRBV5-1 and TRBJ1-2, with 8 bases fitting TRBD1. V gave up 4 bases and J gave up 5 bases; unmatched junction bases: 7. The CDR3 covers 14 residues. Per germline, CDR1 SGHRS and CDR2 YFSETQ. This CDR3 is CASSPGQGRYGYTF. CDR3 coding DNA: TGCGCCAGCAGCCCCGGACAGGGCCGATATGGCTACACCTTC. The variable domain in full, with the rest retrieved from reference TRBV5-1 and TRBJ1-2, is KAGVTQTPRYLIKTRGQQVTLSCSPISGHRSVSWYQQTPGQGLQFLFEYFSETQRNKGNFPGRFSGRQFSNSRSEMNVSTLELGDSALYLCASSPGQGRYGYTFGSGTRLTVV.

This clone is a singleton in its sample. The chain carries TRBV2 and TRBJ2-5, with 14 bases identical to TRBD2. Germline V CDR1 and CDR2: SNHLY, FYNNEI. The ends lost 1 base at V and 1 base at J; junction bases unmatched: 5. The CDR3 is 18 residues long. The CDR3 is CASSEGGLAGAFQETQYF. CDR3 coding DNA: TGTGCCAGCAGTGAAGGGGGACTAGCGGGGGCCTTCCAAGAGACCCAGTACTTC.

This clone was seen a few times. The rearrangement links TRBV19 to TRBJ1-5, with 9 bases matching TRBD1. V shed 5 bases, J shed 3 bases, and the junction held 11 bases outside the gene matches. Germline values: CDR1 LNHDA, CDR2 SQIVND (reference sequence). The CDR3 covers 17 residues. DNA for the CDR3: TGTGCCAGTAGTGGACCGTCGGGACAGGGTGCCAATCAGCCCCAGCATTTT. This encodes CASSGPSGQGANQPQHF. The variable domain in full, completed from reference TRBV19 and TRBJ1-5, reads DGGITQSPKYLFRKEGQNVTLSCEQNLNHDAMYWYRQDPGQGLRLIYYSQIVNDFQKGDIAEGYSVSREKKESFPLTVTSAQKNPTAFYLCASSGPSGQGANQPQHFGDGTRLSIL.

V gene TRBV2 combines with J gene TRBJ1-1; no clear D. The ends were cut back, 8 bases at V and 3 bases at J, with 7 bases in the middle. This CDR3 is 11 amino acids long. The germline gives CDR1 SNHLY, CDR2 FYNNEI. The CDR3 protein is CASSRDTEAFF. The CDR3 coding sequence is TGTGCCAGCTCGAGGGACACTGAAGCTTTCTTT.

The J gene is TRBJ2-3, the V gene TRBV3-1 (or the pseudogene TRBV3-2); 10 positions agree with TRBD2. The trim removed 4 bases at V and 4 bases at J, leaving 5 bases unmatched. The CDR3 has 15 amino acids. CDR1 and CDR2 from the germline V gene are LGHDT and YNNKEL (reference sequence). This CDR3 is CASSPLAGVADTQYF. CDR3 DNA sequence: TGTGCCAGCAGCCCCCTAGCGGGGGTCGCAGATACGCAGTATTTT.

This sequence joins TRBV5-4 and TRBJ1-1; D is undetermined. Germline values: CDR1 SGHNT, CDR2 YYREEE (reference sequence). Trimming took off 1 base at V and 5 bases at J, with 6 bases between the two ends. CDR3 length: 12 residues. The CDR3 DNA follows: TGTGCCAGCAGCTTGCCAAATACTGAAGCTTTCTTT. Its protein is CASSLPNTEAFF.

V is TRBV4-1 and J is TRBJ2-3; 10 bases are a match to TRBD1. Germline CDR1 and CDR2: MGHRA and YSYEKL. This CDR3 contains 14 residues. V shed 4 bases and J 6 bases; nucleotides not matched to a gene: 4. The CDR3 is CASSLGTGEDTQYF. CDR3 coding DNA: TGCGCCAGCAGCCTGGGGACAGGGGAGGATACGCAGTATTTT.

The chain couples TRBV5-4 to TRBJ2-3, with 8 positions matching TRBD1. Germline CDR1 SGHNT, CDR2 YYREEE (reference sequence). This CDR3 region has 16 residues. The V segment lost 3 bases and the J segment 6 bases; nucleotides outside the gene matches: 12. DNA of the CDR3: TGTGCCAGCAGCTCCCCCCTTGGACAGGGTACGGATACGCAGTATTTT. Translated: CASSSPLGQGTDTQYF.